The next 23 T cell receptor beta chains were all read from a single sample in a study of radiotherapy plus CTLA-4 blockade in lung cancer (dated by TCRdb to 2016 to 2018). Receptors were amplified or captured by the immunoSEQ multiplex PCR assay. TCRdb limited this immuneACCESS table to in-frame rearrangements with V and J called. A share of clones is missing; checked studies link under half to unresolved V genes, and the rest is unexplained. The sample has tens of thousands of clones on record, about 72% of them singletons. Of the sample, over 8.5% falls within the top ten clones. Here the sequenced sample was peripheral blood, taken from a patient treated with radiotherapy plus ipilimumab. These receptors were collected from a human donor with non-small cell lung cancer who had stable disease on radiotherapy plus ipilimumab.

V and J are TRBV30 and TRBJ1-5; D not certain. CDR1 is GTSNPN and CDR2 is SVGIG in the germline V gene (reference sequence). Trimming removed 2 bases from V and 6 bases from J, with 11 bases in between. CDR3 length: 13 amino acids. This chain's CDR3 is CAWSPDPLQPQHF. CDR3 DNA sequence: TGTGCCTGGAGTCCCGACCCCCTTCAGCCCCAGCATTTT.

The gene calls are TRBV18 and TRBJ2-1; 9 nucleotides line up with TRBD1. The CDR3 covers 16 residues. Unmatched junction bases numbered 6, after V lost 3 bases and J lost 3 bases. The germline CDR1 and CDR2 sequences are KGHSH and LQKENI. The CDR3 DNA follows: TGTGCCAGCTCACCGGACAGGGGAAGGGGCTACAATGAGCAGTTCTTC. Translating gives CASSPDRGRGYNEQFF.

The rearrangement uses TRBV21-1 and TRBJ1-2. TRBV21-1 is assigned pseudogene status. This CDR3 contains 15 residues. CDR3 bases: TGTGCCAGCAGCAAAGGGGTAATTCACCCCTATGGCTACACCTTC. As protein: CASSKGVIHPYGYTF.

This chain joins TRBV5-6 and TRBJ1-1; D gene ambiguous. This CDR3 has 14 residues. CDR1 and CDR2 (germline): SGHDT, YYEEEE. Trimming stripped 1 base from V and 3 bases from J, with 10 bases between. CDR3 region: CASSLRRDYTEAFF. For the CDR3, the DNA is TGTGCCAGCAGCTTGCGGCGGGATTACACTGAAGCTTTCTTT.

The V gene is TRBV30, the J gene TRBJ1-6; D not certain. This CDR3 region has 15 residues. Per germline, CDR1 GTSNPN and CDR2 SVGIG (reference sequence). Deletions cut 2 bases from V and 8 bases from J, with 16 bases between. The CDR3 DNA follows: TGTGCCTGGAGTCTCAACAGAAAAATCGATTCACCCCTCCACTTT. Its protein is CAWSLNRKIDSPLHF.

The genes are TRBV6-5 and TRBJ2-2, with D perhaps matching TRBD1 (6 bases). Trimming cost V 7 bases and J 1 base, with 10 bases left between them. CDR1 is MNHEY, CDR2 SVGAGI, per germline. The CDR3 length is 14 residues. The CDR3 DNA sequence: TGTGCCAGCATGAAGGACAGGAACACCGGGGAGCTGTTTTTT. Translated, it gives CASMKDRNTGELFF.

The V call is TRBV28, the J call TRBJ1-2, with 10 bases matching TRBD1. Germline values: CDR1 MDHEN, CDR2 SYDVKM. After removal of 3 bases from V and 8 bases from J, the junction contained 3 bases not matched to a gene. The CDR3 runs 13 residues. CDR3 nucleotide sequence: TGTGCCAGCAGTTTCGACAGGGGGCTGGGCTACACCTTC. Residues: CASSFDRGLGYTF.

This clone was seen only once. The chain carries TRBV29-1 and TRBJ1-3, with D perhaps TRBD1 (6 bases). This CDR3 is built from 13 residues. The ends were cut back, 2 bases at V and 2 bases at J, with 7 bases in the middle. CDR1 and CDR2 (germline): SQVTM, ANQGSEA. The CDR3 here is CSVEWGPGNTIYF. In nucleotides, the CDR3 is TGCAGCGTTGAATGGGGGCCTGGAAACACCATATATTTT. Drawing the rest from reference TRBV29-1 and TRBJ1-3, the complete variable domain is SAVISQKPSRDICQRGTSLTIQCQVDSQVTMMFWYRQQPGQSLTLIATANQGSEATYESGFVIDKFPISRPNLTFSTLTVSNMSPEDSSIYLCSVEWGPGNTIYFGEGSWLTVV.

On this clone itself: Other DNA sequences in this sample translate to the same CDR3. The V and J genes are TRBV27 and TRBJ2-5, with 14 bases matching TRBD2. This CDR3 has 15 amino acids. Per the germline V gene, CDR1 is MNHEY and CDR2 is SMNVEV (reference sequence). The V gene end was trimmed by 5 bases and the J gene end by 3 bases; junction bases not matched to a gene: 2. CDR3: CASSPGLAGEETQYF. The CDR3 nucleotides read TGTGCCAGCAGTCCGGGACTAGCGGGGGAAGAGACCCAGTACTTC.

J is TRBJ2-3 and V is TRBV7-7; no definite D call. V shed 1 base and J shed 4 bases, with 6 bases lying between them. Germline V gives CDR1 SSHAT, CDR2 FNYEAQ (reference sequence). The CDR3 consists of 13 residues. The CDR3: CASSLEQSDTQYF. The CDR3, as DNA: TGTGCCAGCAGCTTAGAGCAGTCAGATACGCAGTATTTT.

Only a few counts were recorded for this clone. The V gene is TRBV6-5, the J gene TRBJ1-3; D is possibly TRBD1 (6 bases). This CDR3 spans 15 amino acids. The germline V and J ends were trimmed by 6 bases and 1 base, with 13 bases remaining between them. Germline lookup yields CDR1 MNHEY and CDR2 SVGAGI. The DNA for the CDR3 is TGTGCCAGCAGCCCGACAGGAGTATCTGGAAACACCATATATTTT. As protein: CASSPTGVSGNTIYF.

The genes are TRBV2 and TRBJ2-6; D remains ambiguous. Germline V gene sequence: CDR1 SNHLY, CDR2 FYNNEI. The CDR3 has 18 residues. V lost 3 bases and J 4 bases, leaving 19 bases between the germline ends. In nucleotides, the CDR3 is TGTGCCAGCAGTGATTGGCGCGAGGCAATTACGGGGGCCAACGTCCTGACTTTC. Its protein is CASSDWREAITGANVLTF.

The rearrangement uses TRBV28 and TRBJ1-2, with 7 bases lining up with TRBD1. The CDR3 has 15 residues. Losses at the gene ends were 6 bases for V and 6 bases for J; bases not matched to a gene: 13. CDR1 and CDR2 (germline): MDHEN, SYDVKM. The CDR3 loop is CASSFPRGQGNGYTF. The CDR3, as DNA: TGTGCCAGCAGCTTCCCAAGGGGGCAGGGAAATGGCTACACCTTC.

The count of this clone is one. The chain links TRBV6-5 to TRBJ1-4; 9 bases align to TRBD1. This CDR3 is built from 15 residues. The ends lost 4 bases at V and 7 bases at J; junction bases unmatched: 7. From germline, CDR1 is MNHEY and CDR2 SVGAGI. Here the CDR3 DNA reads TGTGCCAGCAGTTTGACAGGGGGTCGACCTGAAAAACTGTTTTTT. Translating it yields CASSLTGGRPEKLFF.

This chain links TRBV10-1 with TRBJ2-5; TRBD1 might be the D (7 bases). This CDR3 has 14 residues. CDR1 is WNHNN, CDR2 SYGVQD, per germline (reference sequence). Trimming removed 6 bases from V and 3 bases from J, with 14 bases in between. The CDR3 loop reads CASSRGGTEETQYF. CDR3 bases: TGCGCCAGCAGCAGGGGCGGGACAGAAGAGACCCAGTACTTC.

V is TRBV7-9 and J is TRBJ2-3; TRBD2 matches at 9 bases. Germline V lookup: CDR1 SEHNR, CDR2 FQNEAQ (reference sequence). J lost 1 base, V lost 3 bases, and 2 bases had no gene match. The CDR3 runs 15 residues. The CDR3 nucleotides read TGTGCCAGCAGCTTGCGGGGGGGGCGCACAGATACGCAGTATTTT. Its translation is CASSLRGGRTDTQYF.

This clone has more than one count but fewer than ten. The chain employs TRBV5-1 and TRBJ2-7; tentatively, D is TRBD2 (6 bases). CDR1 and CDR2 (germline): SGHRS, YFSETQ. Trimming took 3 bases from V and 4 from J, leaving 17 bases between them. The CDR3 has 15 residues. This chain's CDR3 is CASSSIAGTPYEQYF. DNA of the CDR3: TGCGCCAGCAGCTCCATCGCCGGGACTCCTTACGAGCAGTACTTC.

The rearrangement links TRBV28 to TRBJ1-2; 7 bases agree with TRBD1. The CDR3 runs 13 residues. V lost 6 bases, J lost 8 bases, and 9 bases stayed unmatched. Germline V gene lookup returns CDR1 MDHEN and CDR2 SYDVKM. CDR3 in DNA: TGTGCCAGCAGGAGAGCTACAGGGGTAGGCTACACCTTC. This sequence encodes CASRRATGVGYTF.

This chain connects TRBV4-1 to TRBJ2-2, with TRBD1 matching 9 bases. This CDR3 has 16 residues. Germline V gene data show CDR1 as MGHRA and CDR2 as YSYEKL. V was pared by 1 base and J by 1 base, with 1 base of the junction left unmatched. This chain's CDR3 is CASSQGDRVNTGELFF. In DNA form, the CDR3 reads TGCGCCAGCAGCCAAGGGGACAGGGTGAACACCGGGGAGCTGTTTTTT.

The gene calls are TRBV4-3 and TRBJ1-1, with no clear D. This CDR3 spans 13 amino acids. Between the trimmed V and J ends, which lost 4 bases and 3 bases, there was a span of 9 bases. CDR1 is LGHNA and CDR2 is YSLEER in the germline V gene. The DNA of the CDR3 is TGCGCCAGCAGCCTGAGCGAGGACACTGAAGCTTTCTTT. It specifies CASSLSEDTEAFF.

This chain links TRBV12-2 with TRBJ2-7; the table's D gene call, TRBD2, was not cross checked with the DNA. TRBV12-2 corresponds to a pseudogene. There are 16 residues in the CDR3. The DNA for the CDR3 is TGTGCAAGTCGCTTAGCGTGGGATTATAGAACTCGGGAGCAGTACGTC. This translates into CASRLAWDYRTREQYV.

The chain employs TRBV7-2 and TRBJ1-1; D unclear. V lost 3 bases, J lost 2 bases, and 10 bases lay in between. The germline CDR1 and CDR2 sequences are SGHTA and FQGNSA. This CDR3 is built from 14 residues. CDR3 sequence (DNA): TGTGCCAGCAGCTTTCGGAGTTTAAACACTGAAGCTTTCTTT. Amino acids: CASSFRSLNTEAFF.

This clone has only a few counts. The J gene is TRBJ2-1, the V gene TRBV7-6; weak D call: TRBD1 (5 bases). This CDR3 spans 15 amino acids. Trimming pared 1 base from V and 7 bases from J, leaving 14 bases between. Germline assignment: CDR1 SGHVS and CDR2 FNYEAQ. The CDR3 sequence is CASSLVMGPWNEQFF. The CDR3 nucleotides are TGTGCCAGCAGCTTAGTTATGGGGCCGTGGAATGAGCAGTTCTTC.